The 17 T cell receptor beta chains given below trace back to one sample, sequenced in a study of blood T cell repertoires in COVID-19 (dated by TCRdb to between 2020 and 2021). Receptor libraries were prepared by the immunoSEQ multiplex PCR assay. The source is immuneACCESS, and TCRdb retained only in-frame sequences with V and J called. Part of the clones is not carried over; for the studies checked, unresolved V genes explain less than half of this, and the remainder is unexplained. Within this sample are 250,000 to 300,000 clones, with approximately 89% of them counted one time only. Jointly, the top ten make up 2.9% of the sample. Source material: PBMCs or T cells enriched from blood (not recorded which). The receptors come from a woman aged 45-65 years who had been exposed to COVID-19.

The chain joins TRBV19 to TRBJ2-7, with a tentative D call TRBD2 (5 bases). Trimming removed 3 bases at V and 4 bases at J, with 16 bases between. CDR3 length: 15 amino acids. The germline V gene has CDR1 LNHDA and CDR2 SQIVND (reference sequence). Here the CDR3 DNA reads TGTGCCAGTAGTATCTTTCCGGGGAAGAGTTACGAGCAGTACTTC. As protein: CASSIFPGKSYEQYF.

The V call is TRBV10-3, the J call TRBJ1-2; TRBD1 aligns across 9 bases. V gave up 7 bases and J gave up 2 bases; unmatched junction bases: 8. The V gene's germline CDR1 is ENHRY and CDR2 SYGVKD. This CDR3 spans 15 amino acids. CDR3 DNA sequence: TGTGCCATCAATAACGTACAGGGGGCGAACTATGGCTACACCTTC. This translates into CAINNVQGANYGYTF.

The chain is built from TRBV6-5 and TRBJ1-4, with 7 positions matching TRBD1. In germline, CDR1 is MNHEY, CDR2 SVGAGI. CDR3 length equals 15 residues. Trimming cost V 6 bases and J 4 bases; bases outside gene matches: 8. CDR3 loop: CASSRTGKVNEKLFF. The DNA for the CDR3 is TGTGCCAGCAGCCGGACAGGCAAGGTTAATGAAAAACTGTTTTTT.

V usage is TRBV15 and J usage is TRBJ2-4, with 10 bases identical to TRBD2. J gave up 1 base and V 5 bases, and 8 bases lay outside the gene matches. The CDR3 length is 17 residues. Germline CDR1 and CDR2: LNHNV and YYDKDF (reference sequence). The CDR3 DNA reads as TGTGCCACCAGCGGGGCTAGCGGGGGATGGGCCAAAAACATTCAGTACTTC. Translated: CATSGASGGWAKNIQYF.

This chain joins TRBV6-8 and TRBJ2-7; 9 bases agree with TRBD1. The V gene end was trimmed by 4 bases and the J gene end by 5 bases; junction bases not matched to a gene: 6. Germline lookup yields CDR1 MNHGY and CDR2 SAAAGT. This CDR3 is 14 amino acids long. The CDR3 DNA is TGTGCCAGCAGTTGCGGACAGGGGAGGGACGAGCAGTACTTC. It specifies CASSCGQGRDEQYF.

The rearrangement uses TRBV2 and TRBJ1-5; D remains unclear. Trimming cost V 1 base and J 1 base, with 8 bases left between them. Germline-derived CDR1 and CDR2 are SNHLY and FYNNEI. The CDR3 has 15 residues. In DNA form, the CDR3 reads TGTGCCAGCAGTGAAGGAGGGAGAAGCAATCAGCCCCAGCATTTT. Its translation is CASSEGGRSNQPQHF.

The table lists this clone with a few counts. The chain combines TRBV3-1 (or the pseudogene TRBV3-2) with TRBJ1-2; 7 bases fit TRBD1. The CDR3 spans 12 residues. V dropped 2 bases and J dropped 7; count of bases not matched to a gene: 1. CDR1 LGHDT and CDR2 YNNKEL come from the germline V gene (reference sequence). CDR3 coding DNA: TGTGCCAGCAGCCAACCAGGGGGTGGCTACACCTTC. This encodes CASSQPGGGYTF.

The rearrangement links TRBV4-1 to TRBJ1-5, with D possibly TRBD1 on 5 matching bases. V was cut by 0 bases and J by 3 bases, with 15 bases left in between. The length of the CDR3 is 17 residues. The germline gives CDR1 MGHRA, CDR2 YSYEKL. The CDR3 is CASSQDRGGTANQPQHF. As DNA, the CDR3 is TGCGCCAGCAGCCAAGATCGCGGGGGTACGGCCAATCAGCCCCAGCATTTT.

The J gene is TRBJ1-2, the V gene TRBV5-1, with 12 bases aligning to TRBD1. The CDR3 has 17 amino acids. Germline trimming cut 4 bases from V and 6 bases from J; bases unmatched to any gene: 13. CDR1 and CDR2 from the germline V gene are SGHRS and YFSETQ. CDR3 in amino acids: CASSPGTGGANFHGYTF. DNA of the CDR3: TGCGCCAGCAGCCCCGGGACAGGGGGCGCAAACTTCCATGGCTACACCTTC.

The chain recombines TRBV18 with TRBJ1-6; TRBD1 agrees at 9 bases. The CDR3 has 15 amino acids. From germline, CDR1 is KGHSH and CDR2 LQKENI. Trimming removed 4 bases from V and 11 bases from J; junction bases left unmatched: 9. Here the CDR3 reads CASSLRDRAGTPLHF. The CDR3 bases are TGTGCCAGCTCACTCCGGGACAGGGCCGGGACACCCCTCCACTTT. The whole variable domain, filled in from reference TRBV18 and TRBJ1-6, reads NAGVMQNPRHLVRRRGQEARLRCSPMKGHSHVYWYRQLPEEGLKFMVYLQKENIIDESGMPKERFSAEFPKEGPSILRIQQVVRGDSAAYFCASSLRDRAGTPLHFGNGTRLTVT.

This clone has just one count. The V call is TRBV29-1, the J call TRBJ1-2; 10 bases are shared with TRBD1. There are 16 residues in the CDR3. Germline CDR1 and CDR2: SQVTM and ANQGSEA. Losses at the gene ends were 4 bases for V and 1 base for J; bases not matched to a gene: 9. The DNA for the CDR3 is TGCAGCGTTGTAGGGACAGGGGATAAGAATAACTATGGCTACACCTTC. Residues: CSVVGTGDKNNYGYTF.

A few counts support this clone. The chain combines TRBV19 with TRBJ1-3; 9 nucleotides match TRBD1. The V segment lost 7 bases and the J segment 0 bases; nucleotides outside the gene matches: 4. This CDR3 has 15 amino acids. CDR1 and CDR2 (germline): LNHDA, SQIVND (reference sequence). The DNA for the CDR3 is TGTGCCAGTACCCGGGACAGGGACTCTGGAAACACCATATATTTT. It specifies CASTRDRDSGNTIYF. Drawing the rest from reference TRBV19 and TRBJ1-3, the complete variable domain is DGGITQSPKYLFRKEGQNVTLSCEQNLNHDAMYWYRQDPGQGLRLIYYSQIVNDFQKGDIAEGYSVSREKKESFPLTVTSAQKNPTAFYLCASTRDRDSGNTIYFGEGSWLTVV.

The CDR3 DNA reads as TGTGCCAGCGGAGGGCTAGCACCCCAAGAGACCCAGTACTTC. Its protein is CASGGLAPQETQYF. The chain uses TRBV28 and TRBJ2-5; D perhaps matches TRBD2 (6 bases). The CDR3 runs to 14 residues. Trimming shortened V by 8 bases and J by 1 base, and 14 bases separated the two germline ends. The germline CDR1 and CDR2 sequences are MDHEN and SYDVKM. The full variable domain, completed using reference TRBV28 and TRBJ2-5, is DVKVTQSSRYLVKRTGEKVFLECVQDMDHENMFWYRQDPGLGLRLIYFSYDVKMKEKGDIPEGYSVSREKKERFSLILESASTNQTSMYLCASGGLAPQETQYFGPGTRLLVL.

V usage is TRBV24-1 and J usage is TRBJ2-2; a weak D match, TRBD2 (6 bases). Germline lookup yields CDR1 KGHDR and CDR2 SFDVKD. The CDR3 is 17 residues long. V lost 0 bases and J 1 base, leaving 11 bases between the germline ends. CDR3 nucleotides: TGTGCCACCAGTGATTTGAAGGGGACTCAGAACACCGGGGAGCTGTTTTTT. As protein: CATSDLKGTQNTGELFF.

As to this clone: The same CDR3 arises from other DNA sequences in this sample as well. The chain uses TRBV4-1 and TRBJ1-5; the match to TRBD1 covers 8 bases. CDR1 and CDR2 from the germline V gene are MGHRA and YSYEKL. J was trimmed by 6 bases and V by 0 bases; bases with no gene match: 4. The length of the CDR3 is 15 residues. The CDR3 DNA reads as TGCGCCAGCAGCCAAGAGACAGGGGTTGGTCAGCCCCAGCATTTT. It encodes CASSQETGVGQPQHF.

The chain links TRBV7-9 to TRBJ2-7, with TRBD1 matching 8 bases. The CDR3 is made up of 12 amino acids. CDR1 SEHNR and CDR2 FQNEAQ come from the germline V gene (reference sequence). V lost 10 bases, J lost 1 base, and 3 bases stayed unmatched. The CDR3 protein is CAIQGVSYEQYF. CDR3 DNA: TGTGCCATACAGGGGGTTTCCTACGAGCAGTACTTC. Full variable domain (rest looked up from reference TRBV7-9 and TRBJ2-7): DTGVSQNPRHKITKRGQNVTFRCDPISEHNRLYWYRQTLGQGPEFLTYFQNEAQLEKSRLLSDRFSAERPKGSFSTLEIQRTEQGDSAMYLCAIQGVSYEQYFGPGTRLTVT.

This clone was observed once. This sequence joins TRBV5-8 and TRBJ1-4, with TRBD1 as a possible D gene (6 bases). From germline, CDR1 is SGHTS and CDR2 YDEGEE. The CDR3 sequence is 15 residues long. V was clipped by 3 bases and J by 5 bases, with 14 bases between them. The CDR3 coding sequence is TGTGCCAGCAGCTCTACAGGGAGAGAGAATGAAAAACTGTTTTTT. Translation: CASSSTGRENEKLFF.